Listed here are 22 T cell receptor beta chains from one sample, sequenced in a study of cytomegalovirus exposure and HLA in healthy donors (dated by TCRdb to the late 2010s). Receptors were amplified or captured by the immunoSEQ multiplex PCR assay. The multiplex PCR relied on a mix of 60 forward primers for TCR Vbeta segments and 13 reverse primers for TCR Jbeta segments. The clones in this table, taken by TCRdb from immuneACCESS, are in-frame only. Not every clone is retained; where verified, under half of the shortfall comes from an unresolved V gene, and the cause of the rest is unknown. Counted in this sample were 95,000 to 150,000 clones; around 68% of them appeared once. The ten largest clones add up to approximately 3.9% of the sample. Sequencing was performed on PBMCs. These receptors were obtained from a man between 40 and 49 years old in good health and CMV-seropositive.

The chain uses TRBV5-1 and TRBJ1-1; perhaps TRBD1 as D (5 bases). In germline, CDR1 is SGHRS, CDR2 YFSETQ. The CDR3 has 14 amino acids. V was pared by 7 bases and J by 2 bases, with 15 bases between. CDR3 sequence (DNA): TGCGCCAGCTTCGTGGGGGGTACCAACACTGAAGCTTTCTTT. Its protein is CASFVGGTNTEAFF.

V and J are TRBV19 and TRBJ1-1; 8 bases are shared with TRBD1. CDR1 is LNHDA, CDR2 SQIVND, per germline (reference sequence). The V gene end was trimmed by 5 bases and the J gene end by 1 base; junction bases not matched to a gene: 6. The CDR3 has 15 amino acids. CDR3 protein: CASSLQGTGNTEAFF. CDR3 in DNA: TGTGCCAGTAGTCTACAGGGGACAGGGAACACTGAAGCTTTCTTT.

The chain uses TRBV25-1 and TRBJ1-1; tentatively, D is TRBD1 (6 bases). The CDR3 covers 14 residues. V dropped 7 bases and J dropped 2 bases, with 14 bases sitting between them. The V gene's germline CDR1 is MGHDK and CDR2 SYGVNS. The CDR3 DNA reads TGTGCCAGCACCGGAGACAGGATCAACACTGAAGCTTTCTTT. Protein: CASTGDRINTEAFF.

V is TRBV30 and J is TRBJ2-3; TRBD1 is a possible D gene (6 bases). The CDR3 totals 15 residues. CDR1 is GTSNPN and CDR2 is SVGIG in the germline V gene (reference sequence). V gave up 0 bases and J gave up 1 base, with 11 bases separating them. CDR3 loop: CAWSVSGVGTDTQYF. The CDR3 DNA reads TGTGCCTGGAGTGTATCAGGGGTCGGCACAGATACGCAGTATTTT. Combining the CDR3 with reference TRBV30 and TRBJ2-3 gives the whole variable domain SQTIHQWPATLVQPVGSPLSLECTVEGTSNPNLYWYRQAAGRGLQLLFYSVGIGQISSEVPQNLSASRPQDRQFILSSKKLLLSDSGFYLCAWSVSGVGTDTQYFGPGTRLTVL.

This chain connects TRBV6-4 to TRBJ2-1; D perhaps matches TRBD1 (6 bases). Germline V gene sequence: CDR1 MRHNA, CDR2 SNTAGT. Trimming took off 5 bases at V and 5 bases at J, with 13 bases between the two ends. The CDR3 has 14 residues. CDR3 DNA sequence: TGTGCCAGCAGTAACCCACCAGGGGACAATGAGCAGTTCTTC. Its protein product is CASSNPPGDNEQFF.

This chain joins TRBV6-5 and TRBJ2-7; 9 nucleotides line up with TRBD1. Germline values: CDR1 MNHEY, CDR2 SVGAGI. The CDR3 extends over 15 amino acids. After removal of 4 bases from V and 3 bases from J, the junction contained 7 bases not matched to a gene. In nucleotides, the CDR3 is TGTGCCAGCAGTTCGGACAGGGGAGTATTCTACGAGCAGTACTTC. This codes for CASSSDRGVFYEQYF.

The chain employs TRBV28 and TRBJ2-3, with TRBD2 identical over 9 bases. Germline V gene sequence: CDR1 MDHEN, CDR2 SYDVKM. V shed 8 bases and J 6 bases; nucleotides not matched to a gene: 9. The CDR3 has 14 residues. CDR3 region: CASREMRGGDTQYF. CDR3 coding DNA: TGTGCCAGCCGGGAGATGCGGGGGGGGGATACGCAGTATTTT.

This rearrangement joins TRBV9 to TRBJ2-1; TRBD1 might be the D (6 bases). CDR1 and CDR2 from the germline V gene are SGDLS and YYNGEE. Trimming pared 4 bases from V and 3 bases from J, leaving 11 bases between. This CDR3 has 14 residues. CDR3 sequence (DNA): TGTGCCAGCAGCCCCCGGGACAACTACAATGAGCAGTTCTTC. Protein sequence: CASSPRDNYNEQFF.

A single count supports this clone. DNA of the CDR3: TGTGCCAGCAGTTACGCAGGGGTCACCGGGGAGCTGTTTTTT. This encodes CASSYAGVTGELFF. The rearrangement uses TRBV6-6 and TRBJ2-2; D is perhaps TRBD1 (6 bases). CDR1 is MNHNY, CDR2 SVGAGI, per germline (reference sequence). Trimming pared 2 bases from V and 4 bases from J, leaving 8 bases between. The length of the CDR3 is 14 residues.

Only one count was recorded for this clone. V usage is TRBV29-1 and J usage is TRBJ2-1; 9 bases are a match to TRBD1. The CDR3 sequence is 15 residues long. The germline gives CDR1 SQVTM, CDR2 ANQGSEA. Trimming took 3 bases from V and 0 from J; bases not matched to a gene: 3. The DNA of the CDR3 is TGCAGCGTTGAGGGGACAGGGAGCTCCTACAATGAGCAGTTCTTC. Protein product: CSVEGTGSSYNEQFF.

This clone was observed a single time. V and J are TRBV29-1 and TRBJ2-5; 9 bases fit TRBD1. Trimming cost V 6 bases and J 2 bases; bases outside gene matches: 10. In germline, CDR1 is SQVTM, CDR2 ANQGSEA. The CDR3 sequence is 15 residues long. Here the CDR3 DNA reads TGCAGCGTCCCACGCAAGGGACAGGGTCAAGAGACCCAGTACTTC. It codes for CSVPRKGQGQETQYF.

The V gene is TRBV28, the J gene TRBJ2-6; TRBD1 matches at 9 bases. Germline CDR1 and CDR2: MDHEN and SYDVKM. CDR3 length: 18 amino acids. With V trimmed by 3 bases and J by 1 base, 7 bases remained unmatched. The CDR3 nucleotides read TGTGCCAGCAGTTTTCTTGGGACAGGGTTATCTGGGGCCAACGTCCTGACTTTC. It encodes CASSFLGTGLSGANVLTF.

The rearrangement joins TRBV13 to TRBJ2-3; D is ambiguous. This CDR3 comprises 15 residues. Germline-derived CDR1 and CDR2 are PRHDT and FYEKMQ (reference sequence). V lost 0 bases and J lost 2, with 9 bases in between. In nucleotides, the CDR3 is TGTGCCAGCAGCTTAGGCCGCGTTTCCACAGATACGCAGTATTTT. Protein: CASSLGRVSTDTQYF.

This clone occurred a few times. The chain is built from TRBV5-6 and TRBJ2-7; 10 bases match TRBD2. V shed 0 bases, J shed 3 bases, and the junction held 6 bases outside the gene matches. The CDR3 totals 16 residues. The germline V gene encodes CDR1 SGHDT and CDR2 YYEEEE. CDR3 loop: CASSLGIAGGLYEQYF. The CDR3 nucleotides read TGTGCCAGCAGCTTGGGAATAGCGGGGGGCCTCTACGAGCAGTACTTC. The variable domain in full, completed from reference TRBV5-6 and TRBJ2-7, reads DAGVTQSPTHLIKTRGQQVTLRCSPKSGHDTVSWYQQALGQGPQFIFQYYEEEERQRGNFPDRFSGHQFPNYSSELNVNALLLGDSALYLCASSLGIAGGLYEQYFGPGTRLTVT.

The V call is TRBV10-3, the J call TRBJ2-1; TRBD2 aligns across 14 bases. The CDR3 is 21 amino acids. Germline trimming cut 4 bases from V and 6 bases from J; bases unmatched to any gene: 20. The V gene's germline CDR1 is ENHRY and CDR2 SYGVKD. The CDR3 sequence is CAISVILVSGLAGGSSNEQFF. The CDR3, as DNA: TGTGCCATCAGTGTTATACTAGTAAGTGGACTAGCGGGAGGATCTTCCAATGAGCAGTTCTTC.

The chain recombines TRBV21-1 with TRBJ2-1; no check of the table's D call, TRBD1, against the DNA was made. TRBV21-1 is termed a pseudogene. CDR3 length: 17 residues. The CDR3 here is CASSKGQGDSSYNEQFF. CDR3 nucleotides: TGTGCCAGCAGCAAAGGACAGGGCGATTCCTCCTACAATGAGCAGTTCTTC.

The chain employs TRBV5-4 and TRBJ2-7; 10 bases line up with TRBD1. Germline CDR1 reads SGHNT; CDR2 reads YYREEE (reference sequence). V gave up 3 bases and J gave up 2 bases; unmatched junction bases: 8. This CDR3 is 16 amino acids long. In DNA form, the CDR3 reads TGTGCCAGCAGCTCCGTGGTCGGGACAGGGGCCTACGAGCAGTACTTC. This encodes CASSSVVGTGAYEQYF.

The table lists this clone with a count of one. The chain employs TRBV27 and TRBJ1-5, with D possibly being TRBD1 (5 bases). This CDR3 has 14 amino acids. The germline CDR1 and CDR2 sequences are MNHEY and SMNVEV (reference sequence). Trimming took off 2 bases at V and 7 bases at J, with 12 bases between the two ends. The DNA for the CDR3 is TGTGCCAGCAGTTTAGGGGGGGTAAAACAGCCCCAGCATTTT. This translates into CASSLGGVKQPQHF.

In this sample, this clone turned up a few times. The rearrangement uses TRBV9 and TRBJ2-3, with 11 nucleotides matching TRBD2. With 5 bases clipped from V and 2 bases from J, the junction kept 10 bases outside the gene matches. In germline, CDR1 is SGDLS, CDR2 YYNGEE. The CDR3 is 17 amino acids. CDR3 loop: CASRASGGPPNTDTQYF. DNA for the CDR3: TGTGCCAGCAGGGCTAGCGGGGGGCCTCCCAACACAGATACGCAGTATTTT.

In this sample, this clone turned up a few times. The chain's CDR3 is CASLPDGSYEQYF. CDR3 DNA sequence: TGCGCCAGCCTACCCGACGGGTCCTACGAGCAGTACTTC. The V call is TRBV10-1, the J call TRBJ2-7; unclear D gene. Trimming removed 8 bases at V and 1 base at J, with 12 bases between. This CDR3 is built from 13 residues. CDR1 WNHNN and CDR2 SYGVQD come from the germline V gene (reference sequence).

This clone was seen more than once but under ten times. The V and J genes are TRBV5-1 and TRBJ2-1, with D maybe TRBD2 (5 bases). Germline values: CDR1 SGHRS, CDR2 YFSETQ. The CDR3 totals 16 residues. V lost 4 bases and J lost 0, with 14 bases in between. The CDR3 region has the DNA TGCGCCAGCAGCCCATGGACGGGGAGCTCCTACAATGAGCAGTTCTTC. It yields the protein CASSPWTGSSYNEQFF.

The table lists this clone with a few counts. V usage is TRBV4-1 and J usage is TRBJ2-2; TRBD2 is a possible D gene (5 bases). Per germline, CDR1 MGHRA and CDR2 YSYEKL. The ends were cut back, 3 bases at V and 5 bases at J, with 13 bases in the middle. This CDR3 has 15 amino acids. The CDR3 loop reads CASSHLAEGTGELFF. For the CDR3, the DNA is TGCGCCAGCAGCCATTTAGCCGAGGGAACCGGGGAGCTGTTTTTT.